This T cell receptor (beta chain) was captured in a study of blood T cell repertoires in COVID-19 (dated by TCRdb to 2018 to 2021). With regard to the full study: Collaborator samples came from the United States, Italy and Spain and covered acute and convalescent phases of COVID-19. The material from the prospective study consisted of cDNA or gDNA derived from T cells, B-cell-depleted T cells, or PBMCs. The dataset comprised deeply sampled blood TCRbeta repertoires from subjects exposed to, actively infected with, or recovered from COVID-19. The repertoires were made available in a free public database intended to serve as a resource for research on the immune response to SARS-CoV-2. Samples came from the ongoing ImmuneRACE study (first 160 participants) plus 1,254 subjects from 6 global collaborators. Sample metadata almost always included a de-identified subject ID, COVID-19 status, age in years and sex. Where available, HLA class I and class II types were taken from metadata supplied by the sample provider and were not determined by assay-based typing.

TCRbeta CDR3 regions were amplified from genomic DNA using the immunoSEQ Assay, a bias-controlled multiplex PCR. The study's processing was this. Nucleated cell counts per sample were estimated from amplification of reference gene primers within the assay. To quantify the absolute abundance of each unique TCRbeta CDR3 rearrangement, sequence reads were collapsed and filtered. For each sample, productive Simpson clonality was calculated as the square root of Simpson's diversity index over productive rearrangements. TCRdb re-hosts the immuneACCESS table, in-frame sequences only. Its copies lack some clones; in the studies checked, an unresolved V gene accounts for under half of them, and the cause for the rest is not known. V and J calls and clone size are as listed in that table; D and trimming were resolved from the DNA. This sample gives under 45,000 clones in total; about nine tenths of them show up just once. The ten largest clones take up just under 8.5% of the sample.

The CDR1 and CDR2 encoded by the germline V gene are SNHLY and FYNNEI. V loses 0 bases of germline sequence and J loses 3 bases, and the interval between the two ends is 11 bases. Including the terminal cysteine and phenylalanine, the CDR3 comprises 15 residues. The only DNA kept is the CDR3, 45 bases in frame from the first base. What the authors observed across the whole study: How much clinical and demographic metadata was included differed by source and by participant, and the metadata was provided uncurated.

Details on this clone: Its antigen remains undetermined. Per-nucleotide qualities are absent, and no much larger clonotype sits a single base away.

Collaborating institutions collected whole blood in K2EDTA tubes following their own protocols. For TCRbeta analysis, collaborator samples were shipped as frozen whole blood, as isolated PBMCs, or as DNA extracted from either sample type. The rearrangement joined TRBV2 to TRBJ1-2; a weak D assignment points to TRBD1 (5 bases agree). Material for sequencing was peripheral blood. The TCR originated in a man aged 55 to 70 with active COVID-19. At the DNA level, the sequence is TGTGCCAGCAGTGAAGCGGGGGGGGAACACTATGGCTACACCTTC. The encoded protein is CASSEAGGEHYGYTF.